What follows are 5 T cell receptor beta chains derived from one specimen sequenced in a study of T cell repertoires in cytomegalovirus infection. These TCRs' antigens remain unknown. TCRdb called the reads again in MiXCR, with one record for every CDR3 protein. The sample comprises 100,000 to 150,000 distinct CDR3 sequences, roughly 32% of which are singletons, and around 54% rests with the top ten. The sequencing used CD8+ T cells from cultured PBMCs, collected from culture after CMV antigen stimulation. The receptor source for this set is a human donor in good health (CMV status not recorded). Some clones in this sample may be carry-over from other donors' samples.

This clonotype has a handful of counts. This chain links TRBV4-1 with TRBJ1-1; D uncertain. The V end was cut by 0 bases, the J end by 3 bases, with 17 bases between. The CDR3 is 17 amino acids. Germline lookup yields CDR1 MGHRA and CDR2 YSYEKL. CDR3 DNA: TGCGCCAGCAGCCAAGATCGTCAAGCGATGGTCGACACTGAAGCTTTCTTT. This encodes CASSQDRQAMVDTEAFF.

This chain joins TRBV20-1 and TRBJ2-3; the match to TRBD2 covers 10 bases. The CDR3 extends over 15 amino acids. CDR1 and CDR2 (germline): DFQATT, SNEGSKA (reference sequence). The trim removed 5 bases at V and 3 bases at J, leaving 8 bases unmatched. For the CDR3, the DNA is TGCAGTGCTCCCCATCCGACTAGCGGGACAGATACGCAGTATTTT. It codes for CSAPHPTSGTDTQYF.

The chain carries TRBV28 and TRBJ1-1, with TRBD1 matching over 10 bases. The CDR3 contains 17 residues. The V and J ends lost 6 bases and 4 bases, in that order; junction bases with no gene match: 14. Germline V gives CDR1 MDHEN, CDR2 SYDVKM. This chain's CDR3 is CASRRTRDRGISTEAFF. Written as DNA, the CDR3 is TGTGCCAGCAGGCGAACGCGGGACAGGGGCATTTCCACTGAAGCTTTCTTT. Supplemented by reference TRBV28 and TRBJ1-1, the full variable domain reads DVKVTQSSRYLVKRTGEKVFLECVQDMDHENMFWYRQDPGLGLRLIYFSYDVKMKEKGDIPEGYSVSREKKERFSLILESASTNQTSMYLCASRRTRDRGISTEAFFGQGTRLTVV.

This clonotype was seen more than once but under ten times. The genes are TRBV29-1 and TRBJ1-1; D perhaps matches TRBD1 (5 bases). There are 12 residues in the CDR3. Germline-derived CDR1 and CDR2 are SQVTM and ANQGSEA. V was clipped by 5 bases and J by 7 bases, with 14 bases between them. The CDR3 reads CSVRPGEGEAFF. As DNA, the CDR3 is TGCAGCGTTAGACCGGGGGAGGGTGAAGCTTTCTTT.

The chain uses TRBV19 and TRBJ2-7; no definite D call. The CDR3 has 13 residues. V lost 11 bases and J lost 1, with 15 bases in between. The V gene's germline CDR1 is LNHDA and CDR2 SQIVND (reference sequence). CDR3 region: CAVGRDESYEQYF. The DNA of the CDR3 is TGTGCCGTCGGACGAGACGAGTCCTACGAGCAGTACTTC. Combining the CDR3 with reference TRBV19 and TRBJ2-7 gives the whole variable domain DGGITQSPKYLFRKEGQNVTLSCEQNLNHDAMYWYRQDPGQGLRLIYYSQIVNDFQKGDIAEGYSVSREKKESFPLTVTSAQKNPTAFYLCAVGRDESYEQYFGPGTRLTVT.